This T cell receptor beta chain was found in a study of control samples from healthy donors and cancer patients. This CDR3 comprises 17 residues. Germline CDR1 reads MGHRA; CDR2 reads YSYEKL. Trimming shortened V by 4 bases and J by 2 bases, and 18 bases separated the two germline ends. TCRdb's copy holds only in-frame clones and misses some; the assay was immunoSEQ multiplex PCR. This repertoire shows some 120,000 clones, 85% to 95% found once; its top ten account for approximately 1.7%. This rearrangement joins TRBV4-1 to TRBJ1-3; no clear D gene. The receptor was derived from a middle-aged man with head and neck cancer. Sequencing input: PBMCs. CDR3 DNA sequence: TGCGCCAGCAGCCCCACCCAATCTTATATTACTGGAAACACCATATATTTT. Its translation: CASSPTQSYITGNTIYF.